The present entry profiles one T cell receptor (beta chain) with its context. Its cognate antigen is unknown. This sample is part of a study of cytomegalovirus exposure and HLA in healthy donors. Study results and caveats: The authors later found TCR association rates varying by HLA locus, with DRB1 most and HLA-C fewest. Accurate prediction of HLA-A and HLA-B alleles (for most subjects) was reportedly achieved from TCR beta sequences. A few chains tied to CMV proved CMV antigen-specific in vitro.

CDR1 SNHLY and CDR2 FYNNEI come from the germline V gene. Deletions cut 3 bases from V and 8 bases from J, with 13 bases between. The CDR3 has 13 residues. The PCR employed 60 Vbeta primers together with 13 Jbeta primers. Generated by immunoSEQ multiplex PCR, the TCRdb table keeps only in-frame clones and is missing some. The sample has about 130,000 clones; over 9.5% are singletons. The rearrangement uses TRBV2 and TRBJ1-2, with D unclear. The origin of this receptor is a woman aged 18-30 years in good health and CMV-seropositive. The sequencing input was PBMCs. CDR3 region: CASSDPLRRGYTF. CDR3 DNA sequence: TGTGCCAGCAGTGACCCCCTCCGTCGGGGCTACACCTTC.